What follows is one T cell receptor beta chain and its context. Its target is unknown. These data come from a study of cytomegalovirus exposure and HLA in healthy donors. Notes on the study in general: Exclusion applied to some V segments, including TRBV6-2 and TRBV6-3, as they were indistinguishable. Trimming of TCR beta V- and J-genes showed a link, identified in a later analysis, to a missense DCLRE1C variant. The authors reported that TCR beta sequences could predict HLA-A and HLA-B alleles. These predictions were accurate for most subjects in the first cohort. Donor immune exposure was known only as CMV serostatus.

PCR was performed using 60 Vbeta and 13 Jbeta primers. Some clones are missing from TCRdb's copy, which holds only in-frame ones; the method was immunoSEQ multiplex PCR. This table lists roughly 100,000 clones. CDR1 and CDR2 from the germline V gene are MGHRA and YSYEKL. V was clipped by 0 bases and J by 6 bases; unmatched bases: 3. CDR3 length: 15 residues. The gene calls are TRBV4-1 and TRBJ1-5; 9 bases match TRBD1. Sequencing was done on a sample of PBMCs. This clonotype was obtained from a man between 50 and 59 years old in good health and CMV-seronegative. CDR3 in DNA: TGCGCCAGCAGCCAAGAGGGACAGGGCAGTCAGCCCCAGCATTTT. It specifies CASSQEGQGSQPQHF.